A selection of T cell receptor beta chains follows, all from one sample in a study of blood T cell repertoires in COVID-19. Here immunoSEQ multiplex PCR was the method, and the copy in TCRdb shows in-frame clones only, minus some. The sample lists 120,000 to 150,000 clones, approximately 86% occurring once. The sample was peripheral blood. The receptors were gathered from a woman in her fifties or sixties with acute or convalescent COVID-19. Both conserved end residues are part of each CDR3. A D gene is named only where the DNA matches it firmly. Size is omitted from some rows. Given values are once, few, many or a class for expanded clones.

j_call,clone_size,v_call,d_call,cdr3_nt,cdr3_aa
TRBJ2-3,-,TRBV7-2,-,TGTGCCAGCAGCTTCACGGGTGGCACAGATACGCAGTATTTT,CASSFTGGTDTQYF
TRBJ1-5,once,TRBV2,-,TGTGCCAGCAGTGCTCTCAGGGGATATAGCAATCAGCCCCAGCATTTT,CASSALRGYSNQPQHF
TRBJ2-2,few,TRBV4-2,TRBD1,TGTGCCAGCAGCCAAGGGACAGGGGGCTTGGGCACCGGGGAGCTGTTTTTT,CASSQGTGGLGTGELFF
TRBJ1-2,-,TRBV6-2/TRBV6-3,-,TGTGCCAGCAGTTCGGAGGGTGGGGCGACTAACTATGGCTACACCTTC,CASSSEGGATNYGYTF
TRBJ2-3,-,TRBV19,TRBD2,TGTGCCAGTAGTATTTCCGCTAGCGGGAGTGCAGATACGCAGTATTTT,CASSISASGSADTQYF
TRBJ2-7,-,TRBV4-1,TRBD2,TGCGCCAGCAGCCAACGGGGGGACGAGCAGTACTTC,CASSQRGDEQYF
TRBJ1-2,-,TRBV27,-,TGTGCCAGCAGTTTCGACAGGTTGTATGGCTACACCTTC,CASSFDRLYGYTF
TRBJ1-2,-,TRBV19,-,TGTGCCAGTACCAGCGCCTATGGCTACACCTTC,CASTSAYGYTF
TRBJ1-2,-,TRBV7-9,-,TGTGCCAGCAGCTTAGTCCGCGGTGGAGGCTACACCTTC,CASSLVRGGGYTF
TRBJ1-1,-,TRBV18,-,TGTGCCAGCTCACCACAAGGGGCCGGGACTGAAGCTTTCTTT,CASSPQGAGTEAFF
TRBJ2-4,once,TRBV10-1,TRBD1,TGCGCCAGCAGTTCCGGGACAGCCCAGGGCATTCAGTACTTC,CASSSGTAQGIQYF
TRBJ1-5,-,TRBV10-3,-,TGTGCCATCAGTGAGGCCTACCTCAGGGGCAATCAGCCCCAGCATTTT,CAISEAYLRGNQPQHF
TRBJ1-1,-,TRBV4-1,-,TGCGCCAGCAGCCAAGGGCCGGGAGGAGGCGCTGAAGCTTTCTTT,CASSQGPGGGAEAFF
TRBJ1-2,-,TRBV9,-,TGTGCCAGCAGCGTAGAAGGAGGGGTAGGCTATGGCTACACCTTC,CASSVEGGVGYGYTF
TRBJ1-1,few,TRBV19,TRBD1,TGTGCCAGTAGTAAGGACAGGGGGCGGCAGGCTTTCTTT,CASSKDRGRQAFF
TRBJ1-5,-,TRBV19,TRBD1,TGTGCCAGTAGTATTGGGGACAGGGGGAAGCCCCAGCATTTT,CASSIGDRGKPQHF
TRBJ1-3,-,TRBV5-4,-,TGTGCCAGCAGCCTGCCCGGGGGGAGAAACACCATATATTTT,CASSLPGGRNTIYF
TRBJ1-6,-,TRBV30,-,TGTGCCTGGAGCCCAGCAGGGGTTTCACCCCTCCACTTT,CAWSPAGVSPLHF
TRBJ1-5,-,TRBV6-5,-,TGTGCCAGCAGCCGCACAGAGAATCAGCCCCAGCATTTT,CASSRTENQPQHF
TRBJ2-2,-,TRBV5-1,TRBD2,TGCGCCAGCAGCCCCCGGGTCCGGGGGGGGCATACCGGGGAGCTGTTTTTT,CASSPRVRGGHTGELFF
TRBJ1-2,-,TRBV9,-,TGTGCCAGCAGCGCAACATGGGGGGGCTATGGCTACACCTTC,CASSATWGGYGYTF